These T cell receptor beta chains were read from a single sample in a study of CD8 T cells in ankylosing spondylitis. In TCRdb, the 5' RACE reads were re-called with MiXCR into one record per CDR3 protein. The table shows about 130,000 distinct CDR3 sequences, with roughly 13% occurring only once. The sample comprised blood, either unsorted or a sorted T cell fraction (not recorded which). Every receptor here comes from a female donor with ankylosing spondylitis or in good health (not recorded which). The CDR3 runs from the conserved cysteine through the conserved F or W. Fields, in order: V gene, J gene, D gene, clone size, CDR3 protein, CDR3 DNA. D genes are given only for firm matches. Size is omitted from some rows. Given values are once, few, many or a class for expanded clones.

v_call: TRBV11-2
j_call: TRBJ2-5
d_call: .
clone_size: many
cdr3_aa: CASSLSLSETQYF
cdr3_nt: TGTGCCAGCAGCTTAAGTCTGTCAGAGACCCAGTACTTC

v_call: TRBV12-3/TRBV12-4
j_call: TRBJ1-2
d_call: TRBD1
clone_size: many
cdr3_aa: CASTGTGGGYTF
cdr3_nt: TGTGCCAGTACCGGGACAGGGGGTGGCTACACCTTC

v_call: TRBV7-9
j_call: TRBJ2-7
d_call: TRBD1
clone_size: many
cdr3_aa: CASSRRDRGHEQYF
cdr3_nt: TGTGCCAGCAGCCGCCGGGACAGGGGCCACGAGCAGTACTTC

v_call: TRBV7-2
j_call: TRBJ1-1
d_call: .
clone_size: many
cdr3_aa: CASSLVIGPAFF
cdr3_nt: TGTGCCAGCAGCTTAGTTATCGGACCGGCTTTCTTT

v_call: TRBV20-1
j_call: TRBJ2-2
d_call: TRBD2
clone_size: many
cdr3_aa: CSARMASGSFTGELFF
cdr3_nt: TGCAGTGCTAGAATGGCTAGCGGGAGTTTTACCGGGGAGCTGTTTTTT

v_call: TRBV11-2
j_call: TRBJ2-2
d_call: TRBD1
clone_size: .
cdr3_aa: CASSLRPQGAGGELFF
cdr3_nt: TGTGCCAGCAGCTTAAGGCCACAGGGGGCCGGCGGGGAGCTGTTTTTT

v_call: TRBV20-1
j_call: TRBJ2-3
d_call: TRBD2
clone_size: few
cdr3_aa: CSARIGLAGRRTDTQYF
cdr3_nt: TGCAGTGCTAGAATAGGGCTAGCGGGGAGACGCACAGATACGCAGTATTTT

v_call: TRBV12-3/TRBV12-4
j_call: TRBJ2-7
d_call: .
clone_size: few
cdr3_aa: CASSSPAGAYEQYF
cdr3_nt: TGTGCCAGCAGTTCCCCGGCCGGAGCCTACGAGCAGTACTTC

v_call: TRBV7-3
j_call: TRBJ2-2
d_call: TRBD1
clone_size: few
cdr3_aa: CASSRPPGTGVTGELFF
cdr3_nt: TGTGCCAGCAGCCGACCACCCGGCACAGGGGTAACCGGGGAGCTGTTTTTT

v_call: TRBV3-1
j_call: TRBJ2-7
d_call: .
clone_size: many
cdr3_aa: CASSPKNSLRYF
cdr3_nt: TGTGCCAGCAGCCCGAAAAACAGCTTGCGGTACTTC

v_call: TRBV29-1
j_call: TRBJ2-5
d_call: TRBD2
clone_size: few
cdr3_aa: CSGTSGGILETQYF
cdr3_nt: TGCAGCGGAACTAGCGGGGGGATTCTCGAGACCCAGTACTTC

v_call: TRBV6-1
j_call: TRBJ1-6
d_call: .
clone_size: .
cdr3_aa: CASSVRGSPLHF
cdr3_nt: TGTGCCAGCAGTGTCAGGGGTTCACCCCTCCACTTT

v_call: TRBV3-1
j_call: TRBJ1-3
d_call: TRBD1
clone_size: many
cdr3_aa: CASSLGQPGNTIYF
cdr3_nt: TGTGCCAGCAGCCTGGGACAGCCTGGAAACACCATATATTTT

v_call: TRBV27
j_call: TRBJ1-5
d_call: .
clone_size: .
cdr3_aa: CASGIRQPQHF
cdr3_nt: TGTGCCAGCGGGATTCGGCAGCCCCAGCATTTT